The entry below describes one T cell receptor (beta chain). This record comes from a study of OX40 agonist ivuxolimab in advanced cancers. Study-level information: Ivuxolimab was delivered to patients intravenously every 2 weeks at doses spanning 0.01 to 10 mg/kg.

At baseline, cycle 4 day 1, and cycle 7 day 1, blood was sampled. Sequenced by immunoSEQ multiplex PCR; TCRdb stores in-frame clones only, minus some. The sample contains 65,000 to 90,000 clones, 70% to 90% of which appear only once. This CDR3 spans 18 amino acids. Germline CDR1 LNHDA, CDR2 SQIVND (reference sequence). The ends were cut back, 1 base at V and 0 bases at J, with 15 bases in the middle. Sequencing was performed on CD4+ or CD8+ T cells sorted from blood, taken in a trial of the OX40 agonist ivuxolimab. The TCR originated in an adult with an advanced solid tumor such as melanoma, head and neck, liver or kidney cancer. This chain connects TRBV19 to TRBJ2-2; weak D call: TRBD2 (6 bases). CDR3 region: CASSIVIRRAANTGELFF. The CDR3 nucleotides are TGTGCCAGTAGTATAGTGATAAGGAGGGCAGCGAACACCGGGGAGCTGTTTTTT.